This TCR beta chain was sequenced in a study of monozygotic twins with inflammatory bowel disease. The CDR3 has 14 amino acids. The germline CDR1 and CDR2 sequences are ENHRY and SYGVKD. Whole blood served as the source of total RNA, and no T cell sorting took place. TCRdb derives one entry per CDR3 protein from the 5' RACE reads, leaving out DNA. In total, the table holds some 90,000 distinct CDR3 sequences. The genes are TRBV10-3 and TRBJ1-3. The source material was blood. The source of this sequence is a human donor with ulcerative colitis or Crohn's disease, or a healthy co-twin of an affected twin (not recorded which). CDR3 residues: CAISEEGSGNTIYF.